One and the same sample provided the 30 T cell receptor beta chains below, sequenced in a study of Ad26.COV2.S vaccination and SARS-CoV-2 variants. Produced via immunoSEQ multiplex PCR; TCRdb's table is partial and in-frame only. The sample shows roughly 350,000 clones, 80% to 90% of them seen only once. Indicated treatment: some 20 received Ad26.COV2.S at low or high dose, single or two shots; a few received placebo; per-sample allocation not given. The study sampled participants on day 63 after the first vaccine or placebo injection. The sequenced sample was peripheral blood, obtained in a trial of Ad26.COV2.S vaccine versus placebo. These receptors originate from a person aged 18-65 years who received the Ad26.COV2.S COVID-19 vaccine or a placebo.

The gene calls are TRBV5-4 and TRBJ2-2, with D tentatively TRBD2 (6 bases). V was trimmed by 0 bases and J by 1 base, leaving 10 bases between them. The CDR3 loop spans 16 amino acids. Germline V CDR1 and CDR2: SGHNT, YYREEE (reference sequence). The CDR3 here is CASSLGRSGNTGELFF. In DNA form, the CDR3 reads TGTGCCAGCAGCTTGGGACGTAGCGGGAACACCGGGGAGCTGTTTTTT.

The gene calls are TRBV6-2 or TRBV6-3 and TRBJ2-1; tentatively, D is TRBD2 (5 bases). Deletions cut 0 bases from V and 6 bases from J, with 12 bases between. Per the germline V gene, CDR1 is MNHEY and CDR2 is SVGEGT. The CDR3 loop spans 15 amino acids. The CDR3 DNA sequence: TGTGCCAGCAGTTACTCGACCCTAGCTTTCAATGAGCAGTTCTTC. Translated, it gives CASSYSTLAFNEQFF.

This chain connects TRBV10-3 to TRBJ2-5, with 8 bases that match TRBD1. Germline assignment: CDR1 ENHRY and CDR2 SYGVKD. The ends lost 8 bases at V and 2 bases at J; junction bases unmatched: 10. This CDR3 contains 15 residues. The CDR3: CAISEVDRAQETQYF. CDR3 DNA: TGTGCCATCTCGGAGGTGGACAGGGCGCAAGAGACCCAGTACTTC.

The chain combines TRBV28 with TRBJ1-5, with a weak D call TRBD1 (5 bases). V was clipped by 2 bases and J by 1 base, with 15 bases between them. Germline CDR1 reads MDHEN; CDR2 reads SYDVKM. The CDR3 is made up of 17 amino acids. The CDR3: CASSLGWGKRSNQPQHF. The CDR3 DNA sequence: TGTGCCAGCAGTTTAGGGTGGGGGAAGAGAAGCAATCAGCCCCAGCATTTT.

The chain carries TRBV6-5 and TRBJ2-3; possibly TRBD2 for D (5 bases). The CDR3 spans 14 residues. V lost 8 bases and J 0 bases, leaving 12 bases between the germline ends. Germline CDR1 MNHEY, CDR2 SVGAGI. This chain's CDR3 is CASGLIQSTDTQYF. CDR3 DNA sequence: TGTGCCAGCGGACTTATCCAGAGCACAGATACGCAGTATTTT.

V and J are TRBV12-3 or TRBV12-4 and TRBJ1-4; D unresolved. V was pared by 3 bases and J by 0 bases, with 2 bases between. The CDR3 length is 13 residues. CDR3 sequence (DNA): TGTGCCAGCAGTTTGTCAACTAATGAAAAACTGTTTTTT. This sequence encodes CASSLSTNEKLFF.

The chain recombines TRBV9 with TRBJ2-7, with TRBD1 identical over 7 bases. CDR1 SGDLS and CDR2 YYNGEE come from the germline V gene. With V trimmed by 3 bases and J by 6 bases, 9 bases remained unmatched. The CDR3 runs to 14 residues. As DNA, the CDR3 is TGTGCCAGCAGCGGGGGACAGAAGCCTCGCGAGCAGTACTTC. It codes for CASSGGQKPREQYF. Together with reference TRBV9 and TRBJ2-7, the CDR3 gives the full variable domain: DSGVTQTPKHLITATGQRVTLRCSPRSGDLSVYWYQQSLDQGLQFLIQYYNGEERAKGNILERFSAQQFPDLHSELNLSSLELGDSALYFCASSGGQKPREQYFGPGTRLTVT.

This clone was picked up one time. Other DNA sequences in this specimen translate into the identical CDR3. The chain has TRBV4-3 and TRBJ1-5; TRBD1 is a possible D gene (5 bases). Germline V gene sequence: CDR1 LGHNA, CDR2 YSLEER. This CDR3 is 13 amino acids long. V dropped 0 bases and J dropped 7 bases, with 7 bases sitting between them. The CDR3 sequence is CASSQDRGQPQHF. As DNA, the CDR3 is TGCGCCAGCAGCCAAGACCGGGGCCAGCCCCAGCATTTT.

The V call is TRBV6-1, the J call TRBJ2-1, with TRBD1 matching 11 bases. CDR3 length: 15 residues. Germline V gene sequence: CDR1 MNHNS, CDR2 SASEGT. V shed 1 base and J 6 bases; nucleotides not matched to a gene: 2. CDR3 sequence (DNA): TGTGCCAGCAGTGAAGTAGGGACAGGGGGCAATGAGCAGTTCTTC. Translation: CASSEVGTGGNEQFF.

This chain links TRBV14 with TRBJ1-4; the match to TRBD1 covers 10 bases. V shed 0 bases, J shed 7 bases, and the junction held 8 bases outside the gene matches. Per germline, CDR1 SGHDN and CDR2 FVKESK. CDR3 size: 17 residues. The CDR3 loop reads CASSQDSTGGRSEKLFF. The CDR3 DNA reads TGTGCCAGCAGCCAAGATTCGACAGGGGGCCGGAGTGAAAAACTGTTTTTT.

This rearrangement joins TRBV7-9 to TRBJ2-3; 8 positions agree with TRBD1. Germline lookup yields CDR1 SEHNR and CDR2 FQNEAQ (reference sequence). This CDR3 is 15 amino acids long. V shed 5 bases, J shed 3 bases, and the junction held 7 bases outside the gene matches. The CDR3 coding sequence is TGTGCCAGCAGCGCAGGACAGGGCGCGACAGATACGCAGTATTTT. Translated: CASSAGQGATDTQYF. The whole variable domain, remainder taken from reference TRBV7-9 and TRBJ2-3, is DTGVSQNPRHKITKRGQNVTFRCDPISEHNRLYWYRQTLGQGPEFLTYFQNEAQLEKSRLLSDRFSAERPKGSFSTLEIQRTEQGDSAMYLCASSAGQGATDTQYFGPGTRLTVL.

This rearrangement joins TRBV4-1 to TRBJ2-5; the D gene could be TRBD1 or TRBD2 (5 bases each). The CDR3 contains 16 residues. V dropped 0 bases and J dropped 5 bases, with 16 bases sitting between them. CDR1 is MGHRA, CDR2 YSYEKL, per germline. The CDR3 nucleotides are TGCGCCAGCAGCCAAGATACGGGACGCGTCCCGGAGACCCAGTACTTC. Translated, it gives CASSQDTGRVPETQYF.

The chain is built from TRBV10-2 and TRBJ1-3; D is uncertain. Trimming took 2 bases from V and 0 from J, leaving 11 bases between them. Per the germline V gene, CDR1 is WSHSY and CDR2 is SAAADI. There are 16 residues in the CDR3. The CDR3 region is CASSERRGFSGNTIYF. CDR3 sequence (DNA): TGCGCCAGCAGTGAGCGGCGAGGGTTCTCTGGAAACACCATATATTTT.

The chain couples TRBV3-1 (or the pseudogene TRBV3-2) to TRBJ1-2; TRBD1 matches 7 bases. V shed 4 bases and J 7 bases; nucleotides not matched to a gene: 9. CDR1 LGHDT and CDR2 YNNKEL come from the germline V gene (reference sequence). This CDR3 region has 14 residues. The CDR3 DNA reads TGTGCCAGCAGCCGCTATACAGGGGTTCTTGGCTACACCTTC. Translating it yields CASSRYTGVLGYTF.

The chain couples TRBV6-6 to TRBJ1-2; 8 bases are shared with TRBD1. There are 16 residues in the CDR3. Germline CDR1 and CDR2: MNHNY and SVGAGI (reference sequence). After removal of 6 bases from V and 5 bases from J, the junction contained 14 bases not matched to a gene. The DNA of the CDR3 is TGTGCCAGCAGGCGTACTACAGGGGGGGGGATATATGGCTACACCTTC. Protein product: CASRRTTGGGIYGYTF.

The CDR3 sequence is CSVEGSTGGPGAFF. DNA of the CDR3: TGCAGCGTTGAAGGGAGCACAGGGGGCCCTGGGGCTTTCTTT. The chain carries TRBV29-1 and TRBJ1-1; TRBD1 matches at 9 bases. Germline trimming cut 1 base from V and 11 bases from J; bases unmatched to any gene: 11. CDR1 is SQVTM and CDR2 is ANQGSEA in the germline V gene. The CDR3 extends over 14 amino acids.

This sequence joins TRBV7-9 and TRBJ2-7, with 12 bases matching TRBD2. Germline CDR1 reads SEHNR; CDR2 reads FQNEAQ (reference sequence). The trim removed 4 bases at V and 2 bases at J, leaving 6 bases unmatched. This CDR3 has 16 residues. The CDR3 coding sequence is TGTGCCAGCAGCTCCGATCGGACTAGCGGGGCCTACGAGCAGTACTTC. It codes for CASSSDRTSGAYEQYF. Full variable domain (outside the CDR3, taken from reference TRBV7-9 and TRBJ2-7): DTGVSQNPRHKITKRGQNVTFRCDPISEHNRLYWYRQTLGQGPEFLTYFQNEAQLEKSRLLSDRFSAERPKGSFSTLEIQRTEQGDSAMYLCASSSDRTSGAYEQYFGPGTRLTVT.

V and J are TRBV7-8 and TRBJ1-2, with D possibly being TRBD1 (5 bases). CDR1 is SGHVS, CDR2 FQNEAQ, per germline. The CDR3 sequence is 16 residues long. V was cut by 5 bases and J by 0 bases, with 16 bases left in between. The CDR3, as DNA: TGTGCCAGCAGCCGAGTTAGTGGGGGGGCTAACTATGGCTACACCTTC. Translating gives CASSRVSGGANYGYTF.

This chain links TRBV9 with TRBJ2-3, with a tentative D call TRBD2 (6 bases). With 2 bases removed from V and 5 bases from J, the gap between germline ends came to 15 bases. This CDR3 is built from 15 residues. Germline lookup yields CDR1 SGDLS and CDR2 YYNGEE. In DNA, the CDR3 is TGTGCCAGCAGCGTTTCGGGACTCCCACGAGATACGCAGTATTTT. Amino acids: CASSVSGLPRDTQYF.

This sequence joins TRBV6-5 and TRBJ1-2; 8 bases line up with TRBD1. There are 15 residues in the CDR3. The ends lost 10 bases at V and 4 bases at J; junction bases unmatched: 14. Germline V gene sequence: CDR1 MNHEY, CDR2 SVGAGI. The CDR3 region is CAIPITGGKGYGYTF. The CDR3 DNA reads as TGTGCCATCCCAATTACAGGGGGTAAAGGCTATGGCTACACCTTC.

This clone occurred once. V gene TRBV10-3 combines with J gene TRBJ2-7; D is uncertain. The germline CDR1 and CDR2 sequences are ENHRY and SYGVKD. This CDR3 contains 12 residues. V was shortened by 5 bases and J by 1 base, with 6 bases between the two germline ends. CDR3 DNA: TGTGCCATCAGTTCAGGATCCTACGAGCAGTACTTC. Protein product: CAISSGSYEQYF.

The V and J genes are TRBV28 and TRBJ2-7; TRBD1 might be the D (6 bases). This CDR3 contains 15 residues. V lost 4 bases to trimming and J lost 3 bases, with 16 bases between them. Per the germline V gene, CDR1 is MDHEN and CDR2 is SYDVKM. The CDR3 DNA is TGTGCCAGCAGTTCCCCCGAGGCACAGGGCTACGAGCAGTACTTC. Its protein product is CASSSPEAQGYEQYF.

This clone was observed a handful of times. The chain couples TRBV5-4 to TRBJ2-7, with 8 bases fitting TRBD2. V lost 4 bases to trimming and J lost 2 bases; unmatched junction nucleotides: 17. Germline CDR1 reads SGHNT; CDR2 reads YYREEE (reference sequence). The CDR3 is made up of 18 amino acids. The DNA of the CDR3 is TGTGCCAGCAGCCCCCGCGGGGTAGCGGGGTTCGGGACCTACGAGCAGTACTTC. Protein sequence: CASSPRGVAGFGTYEQYF.

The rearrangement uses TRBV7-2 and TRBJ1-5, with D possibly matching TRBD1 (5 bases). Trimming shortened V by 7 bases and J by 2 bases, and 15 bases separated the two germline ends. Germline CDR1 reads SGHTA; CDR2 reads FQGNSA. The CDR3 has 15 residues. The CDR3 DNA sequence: TGTGCCAGCAACTCCGGGACGCCGGGCAATCAGCCCCAGCATTTT. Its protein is CASNSGTPGNQPQHF.

The CDR3 is CASKGGHAFEAFF. In DNA, the CDR3 is TGTGCCAGTAAAGGAGGACACGCTTTTGAAGCTTTCTTT. V usage is TRBV27 and J usage is TRBJ1-1; weak D call: TRBD1 (5 bases). V lost 9 bases, J lost 7 bases, and 18 bases lay in between. Per the germline V gene, CDR1 is MNHEY and CDR2 is SMNVEV (reference sequence). CDR3 size: 13 residues.

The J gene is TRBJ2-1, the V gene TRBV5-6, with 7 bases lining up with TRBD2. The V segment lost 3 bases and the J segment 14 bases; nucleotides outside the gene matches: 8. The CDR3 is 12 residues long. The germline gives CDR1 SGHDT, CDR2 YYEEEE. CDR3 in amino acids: CASSSSGRVEFF. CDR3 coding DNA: TGTGCCAGCAGCTCCTCAGGGAGGGTGGAGTTCTTC.

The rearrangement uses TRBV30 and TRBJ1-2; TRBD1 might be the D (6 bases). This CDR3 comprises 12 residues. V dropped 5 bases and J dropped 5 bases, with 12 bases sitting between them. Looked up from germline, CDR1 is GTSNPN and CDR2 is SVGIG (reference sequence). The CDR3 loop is CAWEDRDYGYTF. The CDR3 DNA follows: TGTGCCTGGGAGGACAGAGATTATGGCTACACCTTC.

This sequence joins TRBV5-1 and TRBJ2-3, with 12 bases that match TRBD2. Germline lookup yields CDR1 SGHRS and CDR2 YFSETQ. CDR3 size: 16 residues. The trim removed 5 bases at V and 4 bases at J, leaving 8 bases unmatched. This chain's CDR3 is CASSSTSGRFADTQYF. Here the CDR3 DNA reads TGCGCCAGCAGTTCGACTAGCGGGAGATTTGCAGATACGCAGTATTTT.

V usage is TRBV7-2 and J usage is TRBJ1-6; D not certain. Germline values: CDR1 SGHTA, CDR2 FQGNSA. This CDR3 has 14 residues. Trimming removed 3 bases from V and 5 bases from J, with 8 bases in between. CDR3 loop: CASSFAGNNSPLHF. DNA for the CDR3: TGTGCCAGCAGCTTCGCGGGGAATAATTCACCCCTCCACTTT. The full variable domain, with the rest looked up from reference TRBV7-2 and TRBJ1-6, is GAGVSQSPSNKVTEKGKDVELRCDPISGHTALYWYRQSLGQGLEFLIYFQGNSAPDKSGLPSDRFSAERTGGSVSTLTIQRTQQEDSAVYLCASSFAGNNSPLHFGNGTRLTVT.

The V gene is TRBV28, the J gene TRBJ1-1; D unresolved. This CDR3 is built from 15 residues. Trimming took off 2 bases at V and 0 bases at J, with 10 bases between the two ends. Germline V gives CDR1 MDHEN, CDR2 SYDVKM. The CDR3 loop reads CASSLPGVMNTEAFF. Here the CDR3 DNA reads TGTGCCAGCAGTTTACCGGGAGTCATGAACACTGAAGCTTTCTTT. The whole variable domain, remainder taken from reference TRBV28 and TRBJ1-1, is DVKVTQSSRYLVKRTGEKVFLECVQDMDHENMFWYRQDPGLGLRLIYFSYDVKMKEKGDIPEGYSVSREKKERFSLILESASTNQTSMYLCASSLPGVMNTEAFFGQGTRLTVV.